The T cell receptor (beta chain) under discussion was sequenced for a study of blood T cell repertoires in COVID-19. Study-wide context: From the United States, Italy and Spain came samples of acute and convalescent COVID-19.

Assignments of participants to cohorts depended upon their own reported clinical history. Source study methods: Reference gene primer amplification gave nucleated cell count estimates. Sequencing was performed with immunoSEQ multiplex PCR; in TCRdb, only in-frame clones are kept and a portion is missing. V, J and clone size are taken as reported in that table, and D and trimming were inferred from the DNA itself. The sample consists of about 180,000 clones, roughly nine tenths of them appearing once. This TCR was recovered from a woman aged 40 to 50 with acute COVID-19. Source material: PBMCs or T cells enriched from blood (not recorded which).

The CDR3 protein is CAWSAGGFDYGYTF. In nucleotides, the CDR3 is TGTGCCTGGAGTGCTGGGGGCTTCGACTATGGCTACACCTTC. This chain connects TRBV30 to TRBJ1-2, with D tentatively TRBD1 (6 bases). Trimming removed 1 base at V and 3 bases at J, with 12 bases between. Germline loops: CDR1 GTSNPN, CDR2 SVGIG (reference sequence). This CDR3 region has 14 residues.